This TCR beta chain was retrieved from a study of radiotherapy plus CTLA-4 blockade in lung cancer. Lung cancer patients with chemo-refractory metastatic non-small-cell disease were given focal radiation plus CTLA-4 blockade with ipilimumab. Findings and limits, study-wide: Increased serum interferon-beta after radiation also reportedly predicted response strongly.

The V gene's germline CDR1 is GTSNPN and CDR2 SVGIG (reference sequence). This CDR3 comprises 16 residues. The V gene lost 0 bases and the J gene lost 3 bases, with 17 bases spanning the gap. Sequencing was performed with immunoSEQ multiplex PCR; in TCRdb, only in-frame clones are kept and a portion is missing. The sample includes about 59,000 clones, roughly 76% of them seen just once. Concerning this clone itself: Its antigen is undetermined.

The TCR was taken from a human donor with non-small cell lung cancer whose response to radiotherapy plus ipilimumab could not be evaluated. The sample was peripheral blood, taken from a patient treated with radiotherapy plus ipilimumab. V gene TRBV30 combines with J gene TRBJ1-2, with D perhaps matching TRBD1 (5 bases). This CDR3 is CAWSVLFGEGYYGYTF. Written as DNA, the CDR3 is TGTGCCTGGAGTGTACTCTTTGGGGAGGGGTACTATGGCTACACCTTC.